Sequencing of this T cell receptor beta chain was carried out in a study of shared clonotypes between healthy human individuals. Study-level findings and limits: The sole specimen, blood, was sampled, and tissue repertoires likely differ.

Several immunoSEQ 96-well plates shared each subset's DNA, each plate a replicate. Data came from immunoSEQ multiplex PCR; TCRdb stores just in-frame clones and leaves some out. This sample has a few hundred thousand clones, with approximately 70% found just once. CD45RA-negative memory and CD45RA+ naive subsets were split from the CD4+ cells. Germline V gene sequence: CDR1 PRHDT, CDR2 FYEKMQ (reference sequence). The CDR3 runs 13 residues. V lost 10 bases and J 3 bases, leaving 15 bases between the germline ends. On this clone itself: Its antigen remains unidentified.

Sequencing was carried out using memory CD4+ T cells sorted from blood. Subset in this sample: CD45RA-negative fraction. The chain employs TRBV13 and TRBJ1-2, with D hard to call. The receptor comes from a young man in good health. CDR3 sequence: CANPGSLHYGYTF. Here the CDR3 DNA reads TGTGCCAACCCCGGTTCGCTCCACTATGGCTACACCTTC. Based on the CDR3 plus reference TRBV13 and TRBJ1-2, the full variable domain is AAGVIQSPRHLIKEKRETATLKCYPIPRHDTVYWYQQGPGQDPQFLISFYEKMQSDKGSIPDRFSAQQFSDYHSELNMSSLELGDSALYFCANPGSLHYGYTFGSGTRLTVV.